The 17 T cell receptor beta chains in this list originate from one sample, sequenced in a study of identical twins. Using its own MiXCR run on the 5' RACE reads, TCRdb lists one record per CDR3 protein. The repertoire holds approximately 490,000 distinct CDR3 sequences, with 20% to 25% as singletons. The same sample was also used in a study of yellow fever vaccine responses in identical twins.

Source material: CD4+ T cells sorted from blood. The source of these receptors is a woman aged 18-30 years in good health.

The chain links TRBV6-5 to TRBJ2-7; D is unresolved. Germline loops: CDR1 MNHEY, CDR2 SVGAGI. The CDR3 spans 14 residues. The V and J ends lost 4 bases and 0 bases respectively, with 10 bases between them. CDR3 DNA sequence: TGTGCCAGCAGTTCCCCCGACAACTCCTACGAGCAGTACTTC. It translates to CASSSPDNSYEQYF.

The rearrangement links TRBV12-3 or TRBV12-4 to TRBJ2-3; unclear D gene. This CDR3 contains 15 residues. V was trimmed by 5 bases and J by 0 bases, leaving 12 bases between them. CDR3 residues: CASSVTKGSTDTQYF. Written as DNA, the CDR3 is TGTGCCAGCAGTGTTACGAAAGGGAGCACAGATACGCAGTATTTT.

The sample holds a few counts of this clonotype. The chain recombines TRBV6-1 with TRBJ2-1; 9 bases line up with TRBD1. The CDR3 extends over 14 amino acids. CDR1 and CDR2 (germline): MNHNS, SASEGT. The ends lost 6 bases at V and 4 bases at J; junction bases unmatched: 4. CDR3: CASRDRGEYNEQFF. DNA of the CDR3: TGTGCCAGCAGGGACAGGGGCGAATACAATGAGCAGTTCTTC.

The V gene is TRBV7-3, the J gene TRBJ2-1; 9 bases are shared with TRBD1. Germline CDR1 and CDR2: SGHTA and FQGTGA. After removal of 5 bases from V and 6 bases from J, the junction contained 8 bases not matched to a gene. The CDR3 spans 15 residues. The CDR3: CASSPPATGGNEQFF. The CDR3 DNA reads as TGTGCCAGCAGCCCCCCAGCGACAGGGGGCAATGAGCAGTTCTTC.

The chain is built from TRBV10-3 and TRBJ2-5; the D gene is possibly TRBD2 (6 bases). The CDR3 runs 14 residues. Trimming took 3 bases from V and 5 from J, leaving 13 bases between them. Per the germline V gene, CDR1 is ENHRY and CDR2 is SYGVKD. The CDR3 loop is CAISERGSTETQYF. CDR3 DNA: TGTGCCATCAGTGAACGGGGGTCGACGGAGACCCAGTACTTC.

There are a few counts of this clonotype. The chain couples TRBV7-7 to TRBJ2-7; possibly TRBD1 or TRBD2 for D (5 bases each). The CDR3 runs 18 residues. The germline V gene has CDR1 SSHAT and CDR2 FNYEAQ (reference sequence). V shed 1 base and J shed 2 bases, with 21 bases lying between them. CDR3 protein: CASSLVTTRGRAAYEQYF. The CDR3 bases are TGTGCCAGCAGCTTAGTCACAACACGGGGACGGGCGGCCTACGAGCAGTACTTC.

This clonotype has only a few counts. Relative to the germline gene, one junction end is altered; a read error may explain this. J is TRBJ2-5 and V is TRBV12-3 or TRBV12-4; D could derive from TRBD1 or TRBD2 (5 bases each). The CDR3 contains 15 residues. The chain's CDR3 is CASSLARRTQETQYF. The CDR3 DNA sequence: TGTGCCAGCAGCTTAGCCAGGAGGACACAAGAGACCCAGTACTTC.

The sample holds one count of this clonotype. The chain joins TRBV5-2 to TRBJ2-3; the DNA was not used to check the table's D call, TRBD2. TRBV5-2 is tagged as a pseudogene. This CDR3 region has 16 residues. Written as DNA, the CDR3 is TGTGCCAGCGGCCACCCGACTAGCGGGAGACCAGATACGCAGTATTTT. Its protein is CASGHPTSGRPDTQYF.

This chain uses TRBV5-1 with TRBJ2-7, with D possibly being TRBD1 (6 bases). This CDR3 is 13 amino acids long. Germline V lookup: CDR1 SGHRS, CDR2 YFSETQ. V gave up 4 bases and J gave up 6 bases, with 14 bases separating them. CDR3 region: CASSRGQTSEQYF. The CDR3 nucleotides read TGCGCCAGCAGCAGAGGACAGACCAGCGAGCAGTACTTC.

This clonotype has only a few counts. The chain links TRBV20-1 to TRBJ2-1; the D gene is possibly TRBD2 (5 bases). CDR1 DFQATT and CDR2 SNEGSKA come from the germline V gene (reference sequence). This CDR3 region has 12 residues. Trimming shortened V by 0 bases and J by 10 bases, and 10 bases separated the two germline ends. For the CDR3, the DNA is TGCAGTGCTAGAGATTGGACTGCGGAGCAGTTCTTC. This codes for CSARDWTAEQFF.

This clonotype appeared a few times. The CDR3: CASSSPGGPSTDTQYF. The DNA of the CDR3 is TGTGCCAGCAGCTCTCCAGGTGGTCCCAGCACAGATACGCAGTATTTT. The chain joins TRBV21-1 to TRBJ2-3; the DNA was not compared with TRBD2, the D call given in the table. TRBV21-1 is designated a pseudogene. CDR3 length: 16 residues.

The V call is TRBV6-1, the J call TRBJ2-5; TRBD2 matches at 10 bases. Losses at the gene ends were 3 bases for V and 3 bases for J; bases not matched to a gene: 4. Germline V CDR1 and CDR2: MNHNS, SASEGT. The CDR3 totals 15 residues. The CDR3 protein is CASSDGLAAKETQYF. The CDR3 DNA reads as TGTGCCAGCAGTGATGGACTAGCGGCGAAAGAGACCCAGTACTTC.

The chain employs TRBV4-1 and TRBJ2-5; 11 nucleotides line up with TRBD1. The CDR3 is 16 residues long. The J segment lost 5 bases and the V segment lost 0 bases, leaving 5 bases of the junction unmatched. Germline V gives CDR1 MGHRA, CDR2 YSYEKL. In nucleotides, the CDR3 is TGCGCCAGCAGCCAAGACGGGACAGGGGGATTTGAGACCCAGTACTTC. Translated, it gives CASSQDGTGGFETQYF.

The rearrangement uses TRBV5-6 and TRBJ2-1, with 7 bases that match TRBD1. CDR1 is SGHDT and CDR2 is YYEEEE in the germline V gene. CDR3 length: 14 residues. Trimming at V came to 2 bases and at J to 7 bases, leaving 6 bases not matched to a gene. The CDR3 here is CASSFSDRRNEQFF. CDR3 sequence (DNA): TGTGCCAGCAGCTTTTCGGACAGGAGAAATGAGCAGTTCTTC.

The V and J genes are TRBV2 and TRBJ1-1; tentatively, D is TRBD1 (5 bases). From germline, CDR1 is SNHLY and CDR2 FYNNEI. Trimming took off 2 bases at V and 6 bases at J, with 10 bases between the two ends. The CDR3 is 13 amino acids. The CDR3 sequence is CASSEWLGAEAFF. The CDR3 nucleotides are TGTGCCAGCAGTGAATGGCTAGGGGCTGAAGCTTTCTTT.

This clonotype was observed a handful of times. J is TRBJ2-5 and V is TRBV12-3 or TRBV12-4, with a tentative D call TRBD2 (5 bases). The length of the CDR3 is 13 residues. V gave up 3 bases and J gave up 5 bases, with 10 bases separating them. CDR3: CASSLPPGETQYF. CDR3 sequence (DNA): TGTGCCAGCAGTTTGCCCCCGGGGGAGACCCAGTACTTC.

The chain couples TRBV18 to TRBJ2-1; 13 positions match TRBD2. Germline trimming cut 3 bases from V and 0 bases from J; bases unmatched to any gene: 5. Germline V gene data show CDR1 as KGHSH and CDR2 as LQKENI. This CDR3 has 18 amino acids. The CDR3 DNA reads as TGTGCCAGCTCACCTCAAAGGACTAGCGGGAGCTCCTACAATGAGCAGTTCTTC. It translates to CASSPQRTSGSSYNEQFF.